This T cell receptor beta chain was obtained from a study of cytomegalovirus exposure and HLA in healthy donors. Study-level information: Among the roughly 400 genotyped donors, around 85% were placed in the Caucasian-associated ancestry cluster. Study conclusions and caveats: In a later analysis, CMV-associated beta chains were mostly HLA-associated, it appeared. With later analysis, a missense DCLRE1C variant became linked to TCR beta V- and J-gene trimming.

The CDR3 is made up of 14 amino acids. Trimming at V came to 5 bases and at J to 4 bases, leaving 4 bases not matched to a gene. Germline-derived CDR1 and CDR2 are SGHTA and FQGNSA. This clone showed up just a few times. The antigen is unknown. 13 Jbeta primers and 60 Vbeta primers were used for the PCR. Measured with immunoSEQ multiplex PCR; TCRdb has only the in-frame clones, and not every one. The table shows about 190,000 clones, with 86% occurring only once. The sample comprised PBMCs. The chain combines TRBV7-2 with TRBJ2-2, with TRBD1 identical over 7 bases. The TCR was taken from a woman aged 30 to 39 in good health and CMV-seronegative. CDR3 coding DNA: TGTGCCAGCAGCCCAAGGACAGGCACCGGGGAGCTGTTTTTT. Translation gives CASSPRTGTGELFF.